This T cell receptor beta chain was captured in a study of Ad26.COV2.S vaccination and SARS-CoV-2 variants. Study context: It was the COV1001 Ad26.COV2.S trial arm that included the donor. The vaccine Ad26.COV2.S was put into the muscle once, or twice with 56 days between.

Described treatment: 15 to 20 received Ad26.COV2.S at low or high dose, single or two shots; about 5 received placebo; per-sample allocation not given. It was on day 63 after the first vaccine or placebo injection that samples were taken. Study-level findings and limits: Relative to placebo recipients, vaccine recipients exhibited elevated spike-specific TCR breadth.

The table came from immunoSEQ multiplex PCR; TCRdb's copy has only in-frame clones and leaves some out. The sample records approximately 280,000 clones, about 90% being singletons. About this clone: Its antigen is as yet unknown.

CDR1 and CDR2 from the germline V gene are LGHNA and YSLEER. V was cut by 0 bases and J by 1 base, with 15 bases left in between. The CDR3 runs 17 residues. This specimen consisted of peripheral blood, obtained in a trial of Ad26.COV2.S vaccine versus placebo. This chain uses TRBV4-3 with TRBJ1-2; no reliable D call. This clonotype was obtained from a person aged 18-65 years who received the Ad26.COV2.S COVID-19 vaccine or a placebo. The CDR3 nucleotides are TGCGCCAGCAGCCAAGATTTGACTCGCGGAGATAACTATGGCTACACCTTC. It encodes CASSQDLTRGDNYGYTF.